These 21 T cell receptor beta chains were sequenced from one sample in a study of technical replicates of blood from a handful of donors. Here immunoSEQ multiplex PCR was the method, and the copy in TCRdb shows in-frame clones only, minus some. The sample has 98,000 or so clones, nearly 97% seen once. Sequenced input: T cells isolated from PBMCs. These receptor sequences come from a human donor in good health.

The chain employs TRBV5-4 and TRBJ2-1, with 8 nucleotides matching TRBD1. The CDR3 is 15 amino acids. The J segment lost 0 bases and the V segment lost 5 bases, leaving 4 bases of the junction unmatched. Germline-derived CDR1 and CDR2 are SGHNT and YYREEE (reference sequence). The CDR3 spells CASRYGQGSYNEQFF. As DNA, the CDR3 is TGTGCCAGCAGGTACGGACAGGGCTCCTACAATGAGCAGTTCTTC.

The chain has TRBV15 and TRBJ2-1, with 9 bases matching TRBD1. The germline CDR1 and CDR2 sequences are LNHNV and YYDKDF (reference sequence). The V gene end was trimmed by 5 bases and the J gene end by 4 bases; junction bases not matched to a gene: 6. The CDR3 length is 15 residues. CDR3 in amino acids: CATSDRDREYNEQFF. The CDR3 DNA sequence: TGTGCCACCAGCGACCGGGACAGGGAGTACAATGAGCAGTTCTTC.

The rearrangement uses TRBV15 and TRBJ1-4; TRBD1 agrees at 8 bases. Per the germline V gene, CDR1 is LNHNV and CDR2 is YYDKDF (reference sequence). This CDR3 contains 17 residues. Germline trimming cut 0 bases from V and 8 bases from J; bases unmatched to any gene: 11. CDR3 sequence reads: CATSRDLEAGGEEKLFF. CDR3 coding DNA: TGTGCCACCAGCAGAGATCTAGAGGCAGGGGGCGAGGAAAAACTGTTTTTT.

J is TRBJ1-1 and V is TRBV7-8; a possible D gene is TRBD1 (5 bases). V lost 5 bases and J lost 1, with 8 bases in between. The CDR3 totals 13 residues. The germline gives CDR1 SGHVS, CDR2 FQNEAQ. The CDR3 DNA is TGTGCCAGCAGCGTGACAGAGAACACTGAAGCTTTCTTT. As protein: CASSVTENTEAFF.

The V call is TRBV6-5, the J call TRBJ1-2; D possibly corresponds to TRBD1 (5 bases). The V gene's germline CDR1 is MNHEY and CDR2 SVGAGI. This CDR3 region has 15 residues. Trimming left V 2 bases short and J 4 bases short, with 14 bases between. The CDR3 nucleotides are TGTGCCAGCAGTTACAGGTTCGGGGGGGTCTATGGCTACACCTTC. Translation gives CASSYRFGGVYGYTF.

The chain combines TRBV6-1 with TRBJ1-1; tentative D call: TRBD1 (5 bases). CDR1 and CDR2 from the germline V gene are MNHNS and SASEGT. Trimming cost V 4 bases and J 5 bases, with 14 bases left between them. This CDR3 spans 14 amino acids. As DNA, the CDR3 is TGTGCCAGCAGTGGATCTCGGGGGGGGACTGAAGCTTTCTTT. Protein product: CASSGSRGGTEAFF.

J is TRBJ1-2 and V is TRBV6-1, with 7 bases matching TRBD1. The CDR3 runs to 12 residues. Trimming cost V 4 bases and J 7 bases; bases outside gene matches: 3. Germline V gives CDR1 MNHNS, CDR2 SASEGT. This CDR3 reads CASSGQGSGYTF. The CDR3, as DNA: TGTGCCAGCAGTGGACAGGGTTCTGGCTACACCTTC.

The chain carries TRBV27 and TRBJ1-2; no definite D call. Germline CDR1 is MNHEY and CDR2 is SMNVEV (reference sequence). V lost 3 bases to trimming and J lost 1 base, with 12 bases between them. The CDR3 is 15 amino acids. This CDR3 reads CASSLARTRNYGYTF. DNA of the CDR3: TGTGCCAGCAGTTTGGCCAGAACACGTAACTATGGCTACACCTTC.

The chain is built from TRBV29-1 and TRBJ2-1; a possible D gene is TRBD2 (5 bases). V lost 7 bases and J lost 7, with 17 bases in between. CDR3 length: 13 residues. The germline V gene encodes CDR1 SQVTM and CDR2 ANQGSEA. CDR3 in amino acids: CSAQVGSGNEQFF. The DNA for the CDR3 is TGCAGCGCCCAAGTAGGGTCGGGGAATGAGCAGTTCTTC.

The CDR3 bases are TGTGCCAGCAGTGAATCGAGAAACCTGAACACTGAAGCTTTCTTT. This translates into CASSESRNLNTEAFF. This chain uses TRBV2 with TRBJ1-1; D gene unclear. Germline V CDR1 and CDR2: SNHLY, FYNNEI. Trimming left V 2 bases short and J 0 bases short, with 10 bases between. CDR3 length: 15 amino acids.

V is TRBV7-6 and J is TRBJ2-7; TRBD1 is a possible D gene (5 bases). In germline, CDR1 is SGHVS, CDR2 FNYEAQ. The V gene lost 3 bases and the J gene lost 4 bases, with 13 bases spanning the gap. This CDR3 contains 14 residues. CDR3 DNA: TGTGCCAGCAGCTTGAGGCAGGGCCCATACGAGCAGTACTTC. It codes for CASSLRQGPYEQYF.

The gene calls are TRBV28 and TRBJ1-2; 8 nucleotides agree with TRBD1. Trimming removed 6 bases from V and 3 bases from J; junction bases left unmatched: 9. CDR1 and CDR2 from the germline V gene are MDHEN and SYDVKM. This CDR3 contains 15 residues. The CDR3 protein is CASRSGQATYYGYTF. CDR3 coding DNA: TGTGCCAGCAGGTCGGGACAGGCGACTTACTATGGCTACACCTTC.

This chain connects TRBV4-2 to TRBJ1-5, with 7 bases that match TRBD1. V shed 1 base, J shed 7 bases, and the junction held 7 bases outside the gene matches. The CDR3 covers 15 residues. The germline V gene has CDR1 LGHNA and CDR2 YNFKEQ. The CDR3 DNA reads TGTGCCAGCAGCCAAGCCCCACAGGGGTTACAGCCCCAGCATTTT. It yields the protein CASSQAPQGLQPQHF.

This chain connects TRBV7-9 to TRBJ1-2; D unclear. CDR3 size: 12 residues. CDR1 and CDR2 from the germline V gene are SEHNR and FQNEAQ (reference sequence). Trimming took off 1 base at V and 6 bases at J, with 6 bases between the two ends. CDR3 amino acids: CASSLGEDGYTF. The CDR3, as DNA: TGTGCCAGCAGCTTAGGCGAAGATGGCTACACCTTC.

V usage is TRBV4-2 and J usage is TRBJ1-2; 7 bases match TRBD1. CDR1 and CDR2 (germline): LGHNA, YNFKEQ. After removal of 4 bases from V and 0 bases from J, the junction contained 11 bases not matched to a gene. The CDR3 runs 17 residues. This CDR3 is CASSRGTVSTANYGYTF. The CDR3 DNA sequence: TGTGCCAGCAGCCGGGGGACAGTGTCTACCGCTAACTATGGCTACACCTTC.

The V gene is TRBV6-6, the J gene TRBJ1-1; 10 bases are a match to TRBD1. V trimming: 7 bases; J trimming: 5 bases; junction bases outside the gene matches: 4. Germline assignment: CDR1 MNHNY and CDR2 SVGAGI (reference sequence). The CDR3 length is 13 residues. The CDR3 region is CASMADRGTEAFF. In nucleotides, the CDR3 is TGTGCCAGCATGGCGGACAGGGGGACTGAAGCTTTCTTT.

This chain connects TRBV6-5 to TRBJ1-5, with D maybe TRBD1 (5 bases). V gave up 7 bases and J gave up 5 bases, with 9 bases separating them. This CDR3 is 12 amino acids long. The germline CDR1 and CDR2 sequences are MNHEY and SVGAGI. CDR3 nucleotides: TGTGCCAGCAACAGGAGGGATCAGCCCCAGCATTTT. Its translation is CASNRRDQPQHF.

The J gene is TRBJ2-3, the V gene TRBV30, with 11 bases that match TRBD2. The CDR3 has 14 amino acids. In germline, CDR1 is GTSNPN, CDR2 SVGIG (reference sequence). V lost 3 bases and J lost 5; bases outside the gene matches: 4. CDR3 DNA sequence: TGTGCCTGGAGCTTAGCGGGGGGGGGAGATACGCAGTATTTT. Translating it yields CAWSLAGGGDTQYF.

The chain employs TRBV2 and TRBJ2-2; 8 bases are a match to TRBD1. This CDR3 is 14 amino acids long. The V gene end was trimmed by 9 bases and the J gene end by 4 bases; junction bases not matched to a gene: 7. The germline gives CDR1 SNHLY, CDR2 FYNNEI. CDR3 in amino acids: CARRGTGGTGELFF. Here the CDR3 DNA reads TGTGCCAGAAGGGGGACAGGAGGCACCGGGGAGCTGTTTTTT.

CDR3 loop: CASSLVSRGRYNEQFF. Written as DNA, the CDR3 is TGTGCCAGCAGCTTAGTTTCCAGGGGGCGATACAATGAGCAGTTCTTC. The chain employs TRBV11-2 and TRBJ2-1; 8 bases fit TRBD1. V shed 1 base and J 4 bases; nucleotides not matched to a gene: 6. From germline, CDR1 is SGHAT and CDR2 FQNNGV. CDR3 length equals 16 residues.

V is TRBV11-3 and J is TRBJ2-7, with TRBD2 identical over 9 bases. Germline CDR1 is SGHNT and CDR2 is YENEEA. This CDR3 is built from 15 residues. J lost 2 bases, V lost 6 bases, and 8 bases had no gene match. The CDR3 DNA reads as TGTGCCAGCAGGGCCGCTAGCGGGGCAACCTACGAGCAGTACTTC. Its translation is CASRAASGATYEQYF.